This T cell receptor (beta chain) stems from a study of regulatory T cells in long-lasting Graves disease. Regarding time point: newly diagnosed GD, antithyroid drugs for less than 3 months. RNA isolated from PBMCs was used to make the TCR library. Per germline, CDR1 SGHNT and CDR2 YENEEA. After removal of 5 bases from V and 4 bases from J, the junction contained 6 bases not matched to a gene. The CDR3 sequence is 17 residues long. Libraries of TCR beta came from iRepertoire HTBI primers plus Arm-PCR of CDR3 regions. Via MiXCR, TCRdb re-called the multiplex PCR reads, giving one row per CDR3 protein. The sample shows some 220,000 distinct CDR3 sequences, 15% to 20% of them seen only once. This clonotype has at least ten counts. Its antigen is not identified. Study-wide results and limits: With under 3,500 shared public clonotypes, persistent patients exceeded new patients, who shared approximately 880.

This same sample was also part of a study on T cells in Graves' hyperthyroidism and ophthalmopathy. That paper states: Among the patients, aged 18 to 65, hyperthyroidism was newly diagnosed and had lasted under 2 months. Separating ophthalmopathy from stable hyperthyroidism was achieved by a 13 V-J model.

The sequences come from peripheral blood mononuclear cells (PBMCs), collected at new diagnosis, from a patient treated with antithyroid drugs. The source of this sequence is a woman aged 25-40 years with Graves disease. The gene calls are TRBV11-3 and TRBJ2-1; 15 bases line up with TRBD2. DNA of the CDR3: TGTGCCAGCAGCCGTCGGACTAGCGGGGGGGGATACAATGAGCAGTTCTTC. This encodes CASSRRTSGGGYNEQFF.